This TCR beta chain was documented in a study of blood T cell repertoires in COVID-19. Sequencing was performed with immunoSEQ multiplex PCR; in TCRdb, only in-frame clones are kept and a portion is missing. The sample has over 130,000 clones, more than 75% seen once. Sequenced: peripheral blood. The clonotype was recovered from a human donor in a cohort sampled during active COVID-19.

The CDR3, as DNA: TGCGCCAGCAGCTTGCAGGGGAGCTCTGGGGCCAACGTCCTGACTTTC. This sequence encodes CASSLQGSSGANVLTF. This chain joins TRBV5-1 and TRBJ2-6; D perhaps matches TRBD1 (6 bases). Per the germline V gene, CDR1 is SGHRS and CDR2 is YFSETQ. This CDR3 region has 16 residues. Trimming cost V 1 base and J 0 bases, with 8 bases left between them.